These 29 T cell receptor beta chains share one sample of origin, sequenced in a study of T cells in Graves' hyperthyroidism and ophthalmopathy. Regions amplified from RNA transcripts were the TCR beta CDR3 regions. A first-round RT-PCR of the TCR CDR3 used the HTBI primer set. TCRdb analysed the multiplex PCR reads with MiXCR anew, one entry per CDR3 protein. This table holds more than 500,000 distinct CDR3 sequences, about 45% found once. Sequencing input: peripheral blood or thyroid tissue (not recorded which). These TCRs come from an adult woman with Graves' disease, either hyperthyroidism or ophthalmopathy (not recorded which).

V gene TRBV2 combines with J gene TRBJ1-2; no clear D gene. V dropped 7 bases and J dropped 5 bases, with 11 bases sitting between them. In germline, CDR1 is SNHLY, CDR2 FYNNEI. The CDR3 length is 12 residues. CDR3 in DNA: TGTGCCAGCACCTACGCTGGTTATGGCTACACCTTC. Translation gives CASTYAGYGYTF.

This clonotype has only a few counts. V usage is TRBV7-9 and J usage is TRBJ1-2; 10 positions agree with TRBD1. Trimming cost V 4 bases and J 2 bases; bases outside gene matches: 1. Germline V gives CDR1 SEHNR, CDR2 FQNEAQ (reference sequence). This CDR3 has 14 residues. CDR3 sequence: CASSWDRGNYGYTF. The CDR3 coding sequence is TGTGCCAGCAGCTGGGACAGGGGCAACTATGGCTACACCTTC.

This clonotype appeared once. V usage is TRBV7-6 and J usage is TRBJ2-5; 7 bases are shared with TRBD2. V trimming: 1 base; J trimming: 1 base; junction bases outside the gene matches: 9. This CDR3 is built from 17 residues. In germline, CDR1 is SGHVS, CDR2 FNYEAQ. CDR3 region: CASSLVGGRGTQETQYF. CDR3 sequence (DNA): TGTGCCAGCAGCTTAGTCGGAGGGCGGGGGACCCAAGAGACCCAGTACTTC.

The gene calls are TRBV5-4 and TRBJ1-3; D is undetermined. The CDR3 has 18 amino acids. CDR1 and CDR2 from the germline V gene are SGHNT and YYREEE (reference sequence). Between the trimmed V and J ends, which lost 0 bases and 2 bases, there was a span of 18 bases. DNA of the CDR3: TGTGCCAGCAGCTTGGTAAGGGCGAACCCCATCGCTGGAAACACCATATATTTT. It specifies CASSLVRANPIAGNTIYF.

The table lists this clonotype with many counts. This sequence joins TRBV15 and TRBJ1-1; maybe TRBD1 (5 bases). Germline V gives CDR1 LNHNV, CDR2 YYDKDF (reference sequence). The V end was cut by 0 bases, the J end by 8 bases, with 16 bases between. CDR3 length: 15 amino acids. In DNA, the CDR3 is TGTGCCACCAGCAGAGACAGGGCGCCCTACTCGGAAGCTTTCTTT. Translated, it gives CATSRDRAPYSEAFF.

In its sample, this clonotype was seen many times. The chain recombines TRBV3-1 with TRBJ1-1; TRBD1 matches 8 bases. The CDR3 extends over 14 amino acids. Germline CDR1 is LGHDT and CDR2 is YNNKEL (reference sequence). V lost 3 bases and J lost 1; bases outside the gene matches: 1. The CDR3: CASSHQGANTEAFF. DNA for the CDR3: TGTGCCAGCAGCCACCAGGGGGCGAACACTGAAGCTTTCTTT.

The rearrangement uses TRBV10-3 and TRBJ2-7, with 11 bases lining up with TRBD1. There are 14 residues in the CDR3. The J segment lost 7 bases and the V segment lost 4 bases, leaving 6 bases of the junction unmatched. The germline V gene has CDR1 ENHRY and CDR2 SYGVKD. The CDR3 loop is CAISGGQGAQEQYF. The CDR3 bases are TGTGCCATCAGTGGAGGACAGGGGGCTCAAGAGCAGTACTTC.

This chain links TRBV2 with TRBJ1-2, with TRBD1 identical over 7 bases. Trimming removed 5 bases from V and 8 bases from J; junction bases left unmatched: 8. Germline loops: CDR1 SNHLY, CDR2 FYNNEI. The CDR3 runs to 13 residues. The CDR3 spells CASSIEGAIGYTF. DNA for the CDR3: TGTGCCAGCAGTATCGAGGGGGCCATAGGCTACACCTTC.

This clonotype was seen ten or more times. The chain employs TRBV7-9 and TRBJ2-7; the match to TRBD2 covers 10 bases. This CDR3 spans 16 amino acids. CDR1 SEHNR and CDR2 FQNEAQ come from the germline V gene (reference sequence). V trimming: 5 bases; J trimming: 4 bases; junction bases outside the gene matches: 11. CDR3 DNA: TGTGCCAGCAGCATGCCCCAAGCGGGAGGGCCTTACGAGCAGTACTTC. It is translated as CASSMPQAGGPYEQYF.

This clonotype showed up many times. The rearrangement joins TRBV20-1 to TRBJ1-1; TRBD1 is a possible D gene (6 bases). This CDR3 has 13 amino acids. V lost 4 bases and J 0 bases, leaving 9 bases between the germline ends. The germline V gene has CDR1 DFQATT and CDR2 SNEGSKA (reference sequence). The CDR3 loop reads CSANRDLNTEAFF. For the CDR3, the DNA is TGCAGTGCTAACAGGGACCTGAACACTGAAGCTTTCTTT.

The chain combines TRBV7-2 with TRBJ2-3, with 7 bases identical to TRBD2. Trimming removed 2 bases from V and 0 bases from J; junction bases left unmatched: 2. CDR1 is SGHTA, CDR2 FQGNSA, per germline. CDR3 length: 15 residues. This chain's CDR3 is CASSLMGGSTDTQYF. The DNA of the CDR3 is TGTGCCAGCAGCTTAATGGGAGGGAGCACAGATACGCAGTATTTT.

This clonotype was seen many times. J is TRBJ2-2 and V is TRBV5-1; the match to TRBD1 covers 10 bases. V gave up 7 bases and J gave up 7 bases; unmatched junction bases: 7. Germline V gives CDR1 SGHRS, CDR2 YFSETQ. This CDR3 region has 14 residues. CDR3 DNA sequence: TGCGCCAGCCGAGACAGGGGGCTAGGCGGGGAGCTGTTTTTT. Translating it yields CASRDRGLGGELFF. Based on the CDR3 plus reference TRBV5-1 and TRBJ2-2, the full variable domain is KAGVTQTPRYLIKTRGQQVTLSCSPISGHRSVSWYQQTPGQGLQFLFEYFSETQRNKGNFPGRFSGRQFSNSRSEMNVSTLELGDSALYLCASRDRGLGGELFFGEGSRLTVL.

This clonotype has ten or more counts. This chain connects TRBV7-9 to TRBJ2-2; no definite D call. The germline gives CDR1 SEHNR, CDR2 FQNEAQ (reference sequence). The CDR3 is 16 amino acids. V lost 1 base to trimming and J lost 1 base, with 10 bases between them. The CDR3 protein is CASSLDGLKNTGELFF. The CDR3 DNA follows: TGTGCCAGCAGCTTAGATGGATTGAAGAACACCGGGGAGCTGTTTTTT.

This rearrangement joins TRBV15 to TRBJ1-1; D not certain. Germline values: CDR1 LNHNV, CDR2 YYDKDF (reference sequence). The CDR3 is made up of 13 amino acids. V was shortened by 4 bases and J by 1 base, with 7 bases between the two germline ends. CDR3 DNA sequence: TGTGCCACCAGCATTCGCCCGAACACTGAAGCTTTCTTT. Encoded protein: CATSIRPNTEAFF.

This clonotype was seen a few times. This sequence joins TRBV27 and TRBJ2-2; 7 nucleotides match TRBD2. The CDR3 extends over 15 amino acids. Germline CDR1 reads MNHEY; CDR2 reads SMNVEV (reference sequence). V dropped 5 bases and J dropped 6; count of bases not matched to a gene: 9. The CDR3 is CASSPSGGAAGELFF. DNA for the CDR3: TGTGCCAGCAGTCCATCGGGGGGAGCGGCCGGGGAGCTGTTTTTT.

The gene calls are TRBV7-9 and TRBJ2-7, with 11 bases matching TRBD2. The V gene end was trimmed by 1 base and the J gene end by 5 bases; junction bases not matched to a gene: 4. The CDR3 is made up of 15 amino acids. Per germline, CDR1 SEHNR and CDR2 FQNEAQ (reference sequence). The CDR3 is CASSLVAGGRDEQYF. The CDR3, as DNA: TGTGCCAGCAGCTTAGTAGCGGGAGGGCGAGACGAGCAGTACTTC. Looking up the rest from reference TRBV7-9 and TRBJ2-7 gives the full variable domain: DTGVSQNPRHKITKRGQNVTFRCDPISEHNRLYWYRQTLGQGPEFLTYFQNEAQLEKSRLLSDRFSAERPKGSFSTLEIQRTEQGDSAMYLCASSLVAGGRDEQYFGPGTRLTVT.

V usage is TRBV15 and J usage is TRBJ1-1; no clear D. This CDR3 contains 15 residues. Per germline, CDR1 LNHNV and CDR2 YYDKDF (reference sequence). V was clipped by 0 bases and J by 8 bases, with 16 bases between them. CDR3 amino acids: CATSREGRNTGEAFF. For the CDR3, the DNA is TGTGCCACCAGCAGAGAAGGACGAAACACCGGGGAAGCTTTCTTT.

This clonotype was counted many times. The CDR3 is CASSQSLGRQGGTEAFF. CDR3 nucleotide sequence: TGTGCCAGCAGCCAATCTCTTGGACGGCAAGGAGGGACTGAAGCTTTCTTT. The genes are TRBV2 and TRBJ1-1; D not certain. CDR3 size: 17 residues. V was shortened by 6 bases and J by 5 bases, with 25 bases between the two germline ends. Per germline, CDR1 SNHLY and CDR2 FYNNEI.

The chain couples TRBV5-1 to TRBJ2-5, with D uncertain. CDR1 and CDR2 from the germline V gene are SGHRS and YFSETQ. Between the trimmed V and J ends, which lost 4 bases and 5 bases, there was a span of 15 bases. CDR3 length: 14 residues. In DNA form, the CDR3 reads TGCGCCAGCAGCCAAGTTCTGGGGTCCGAGACCCAGTACTTC. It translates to CASSQVLGSETQYF.

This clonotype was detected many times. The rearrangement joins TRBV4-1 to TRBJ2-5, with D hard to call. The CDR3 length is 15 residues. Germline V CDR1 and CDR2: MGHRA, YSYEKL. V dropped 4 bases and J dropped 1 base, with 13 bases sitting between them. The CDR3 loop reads CASSRSYWGQETQYF. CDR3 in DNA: TGCGCCAGCAGCCGGTCGTATTGGGGCCAAGAGACCCAGTACTTC.

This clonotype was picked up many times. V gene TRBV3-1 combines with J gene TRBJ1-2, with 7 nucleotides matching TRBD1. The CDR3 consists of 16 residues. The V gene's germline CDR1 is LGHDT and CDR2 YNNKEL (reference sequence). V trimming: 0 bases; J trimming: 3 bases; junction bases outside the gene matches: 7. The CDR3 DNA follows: TGTGCCAGCAGCCAAGATACGAGGGGGCGCGACTATGGCTACACCTTC. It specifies CASSQDTRGRDYGYTF.

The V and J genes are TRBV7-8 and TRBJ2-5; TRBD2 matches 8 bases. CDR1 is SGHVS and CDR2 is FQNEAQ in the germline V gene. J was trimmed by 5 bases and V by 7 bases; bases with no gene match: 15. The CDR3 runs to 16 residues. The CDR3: CASTDETSGRGETQYF. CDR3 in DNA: TGTGCCAGCACCGATGAGACCAGCGGGAGAGGTGAGACCCAGTACTTC.

In nucleotides, the CDR3 is TGTGCTAGTGGTTTGTCTACGCAGGGACCTTCCTACGAGCAGTACTTC. Translating it yields CASGLSTQGPSYEQYF. The rearrangement joins TRBV12-5 to TRBJ2-7; D may match TRBD1 or TRBD2 (5 bases each). V shed 2 bases and J shed 1 base, with 15 bases lying between them. Germline V gene sequence: CDR1 LGHNT, CDR2 FRNRAP. There are 16 residues in the CDR3.

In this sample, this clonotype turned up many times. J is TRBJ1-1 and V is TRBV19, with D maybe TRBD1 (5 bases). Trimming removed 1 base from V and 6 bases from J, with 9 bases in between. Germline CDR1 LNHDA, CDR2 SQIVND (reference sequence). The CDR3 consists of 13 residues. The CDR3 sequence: CASSIGQWPEAFF. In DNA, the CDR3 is TGTGCCAGTAGTATAGGACAGTGGCCTGAAGCTTTCTTT.

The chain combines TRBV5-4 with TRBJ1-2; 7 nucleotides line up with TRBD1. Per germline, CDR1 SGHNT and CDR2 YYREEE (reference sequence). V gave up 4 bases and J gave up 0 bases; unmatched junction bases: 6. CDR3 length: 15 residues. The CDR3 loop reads CASSRPGQANYGYTF. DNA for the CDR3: TGTGCCAGCAGCCGACCAGGACAGGCTAACTATGGCTACACCTTC.

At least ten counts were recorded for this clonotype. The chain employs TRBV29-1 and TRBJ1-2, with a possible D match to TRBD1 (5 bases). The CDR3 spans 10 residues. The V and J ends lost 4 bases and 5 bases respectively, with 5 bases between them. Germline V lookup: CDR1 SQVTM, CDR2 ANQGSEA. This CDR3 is CSVGGYGYTF. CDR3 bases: TGCAGCGTTGGGGGGTATGGCTACACCTTC.

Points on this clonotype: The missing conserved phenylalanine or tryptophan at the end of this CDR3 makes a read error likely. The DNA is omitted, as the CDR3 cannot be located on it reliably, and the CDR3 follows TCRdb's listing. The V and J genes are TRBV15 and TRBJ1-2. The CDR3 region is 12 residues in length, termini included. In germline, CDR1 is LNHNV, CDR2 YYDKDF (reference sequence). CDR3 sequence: CATSRPTRLGLI.

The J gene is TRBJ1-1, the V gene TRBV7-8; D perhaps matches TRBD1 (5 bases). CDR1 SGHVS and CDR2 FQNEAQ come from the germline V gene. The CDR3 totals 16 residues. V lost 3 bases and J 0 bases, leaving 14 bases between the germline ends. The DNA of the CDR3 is TGTGCCAGCAGCTTCTATGGGGCGGATGTGAACACTGAAGCTTTCTTT. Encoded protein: CASSFYGADVNTEAFF.

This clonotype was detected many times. CDR3 nucleotide sequence: TGTGCCAGCAGCCAAGGTTCAGACAGGGTGAATTCACCCCTCCACTTT. This encodes CASSQGSDRVNSPLHF. This chain joins TRBV4-2 and TRBJ1-6; the match to TRBD1 covers 7 bases. The CDR3 contains 16 residues. Germline values: CDR1 LGHNA, CDR2 YNFKEQ. Trimming at V came to 1 base and at J to 7 bases, leaving 7 bases not matched to a gene.